This T cell receptor beta chain was identified in a study of cytomegalovirus exposure and HLA in healthy donors. Losses at the gene ends were 2 bases for V and 0 bases for J; bases not matched to a gene: 2. Per the germline V gene, CDR1 is MDHEN and CDR2 is SYDVKM. The CDR3 spans 15 residues. Primers: 60 Vbeta forward and 13 Jbeta reverse. Sequencing was performed with immunoSEQ multiplex PCR; in TCRdb, only in-frame clones are kept and a portion is missing. Of under 150,000 clones listed, roughly 78% are singletons. Sequenced sample: PBMCs. This TCR was sampled from a woman aged 30 to 39 in good health and CMV-seropositive. The chain has TRBV28 and TRBJ2-3, with 7 bases lining up with TRBD2. In DNA, the CDR3 is TGTGCCAGCAGTTTACGCGGGGGAAGCACAGATACGCAGTATTTT. It encodes CASSLRGGSTDTQYF.